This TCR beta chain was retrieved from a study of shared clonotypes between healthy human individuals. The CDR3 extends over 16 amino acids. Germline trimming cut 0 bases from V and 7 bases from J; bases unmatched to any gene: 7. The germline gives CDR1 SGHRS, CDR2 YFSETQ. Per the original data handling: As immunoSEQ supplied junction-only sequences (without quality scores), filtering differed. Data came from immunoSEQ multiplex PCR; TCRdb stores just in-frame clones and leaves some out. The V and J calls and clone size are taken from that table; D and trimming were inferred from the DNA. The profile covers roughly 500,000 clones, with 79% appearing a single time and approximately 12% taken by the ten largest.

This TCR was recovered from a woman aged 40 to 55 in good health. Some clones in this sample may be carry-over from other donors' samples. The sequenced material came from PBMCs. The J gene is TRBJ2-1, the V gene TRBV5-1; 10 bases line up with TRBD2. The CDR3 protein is CASSLAGLAGVNEQFF. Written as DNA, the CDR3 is TGCGCCAGCAGCTTGGCCGGGCTAGCGGGAGTAAATGAGCAGTTCTTC. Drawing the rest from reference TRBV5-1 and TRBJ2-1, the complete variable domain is KAGVTQTPRYLIKTRGQQVTLSCSPISGHRSVSWYQQTPGQGLQFLFEYFSETQRNKGNFPGRFSGRQFSNSRSEMNVSTLELGDSALYLCASSLAGLAGVNEQFFGPGTRLTVL.